The 25 T cell receptor beta chains below were found in one sample sequenced in a study of PD-1 blockade in classical Hodgkin lymphoma. This sample's time point: newly diagnosed, previously untreated cHL patient sample. PBMCs, once thawed, yielded CD8+ T cells isolated by magnetic negative selection. Some clones are missing from TCRdb's copy, which holds only in-frame ones; the method was immunoSEQ multiplex PCR. The sample consists of 15,000 or so clones, around 93% of them appearing once. The sequenced material came from CD8+ T cells from blood. These TCRs come from a human donor with classical Hodgkin lymphoma.

This chain joins TRBV2 and TRBJ1-3; D is perhaps TRBD1 (5 bases). The CDR3 covers 12 residues. Germline-derived CDR1 and CDR2 are SNHLY and FYNNEI. Between the trimmed V and J ends, which lost 7 bases and 4 bases, there was a span of 8 bases. The CDR3 DNA follows: TGTGCCAGCATGGGGACGGGAAACACCATATATTTT. Protein sequence: CASMGTGNTIYF.

The V gene is TRBV6-5, the J gene TRBJ2-1; TRBD1 or TRBD2 may be the D gene (6 bases each). Trimming shortened V by 9 bases and J by 9 bases, and 24 bases separated the two germline ends. The CDR3 totals 15 residues. The germline gives CDR1 MNHEY, CDR2 SVGAGI. The CDR3 loop reads CASTWARGIGGEQFF. CDR3 nucleotide sequence: TGTGCCAGTACCTGGGCCCGCGGGATAGGGGGTGAGCAGTTCTTC.

V and J are TRBV11-2 and TRBJ1-1; D is unresolved. Germline CDR1 is SGHAT and CDR2 is FQNNGV. This CDR3 comprises 12 residues. With 2 bases removed from V and 4 bases from J, the gap between germline ends came to 5 bases. The CDR3 loop is CASSLYPTEAFF. The CDR3 DNA sequence: TGTGCCAGCAGCTTATACCCCACTGAAGCTTTCTTT.

The V and J genes are TRBV7-9 and TRBJ2-1; D remains unclear. Trimming took 0 bases from V and 4 from J, leaving 10 bases between them. CDR3 length equals 15 residues. Germline lookup yields CDR1 SEHNR and CDR2 FQNEAQ (reference sequence). The CDR3 spells CASSLAYDPYNEQFF. The DNA of the CDR3 is TGTGCCAGCAGCTTAGCGTATGATCCTTACAATGAGCAGTTCTTC.

This clone showed up just a few times. The chain carries TRBV2 and TRBJ2-3, with TRBD2 identical over 10 bases. V was clipped by 3 bases and J by 5 bases; unmatched bases: 2. The CDR3 spans 14 residues. CDR1 is SNHLY and CDR2 is FYNNEI in the germline V gene. The DNA for the CDR3 is TGTGCCAGCAGTGATCGACTAGCGGGAGATACGCAGTATTTT. Amino acids: CASSDRLAGDTQYF.

The V gene is TRBV7-6, the J gene TRBJ1-1, with TRBD1 as a possible D gene (6 bases). CDR1 is SGHVS, CDR2 FNYEAQ, per germline. The V and J ends lost 5 bases and 1 base respectively, with 14 bases between them. The CDR3 is 15 residues long. The CDR3 region is CASSPGQLGNTEAFF. The CDR3 DNA reads as TGTGCCAGCAGCCCGGGACAACTGGGGAACACTGAAGCTTTCTTT.

The chain recombines TRBV7-9 with TRBJ2-7; TRBD2 might be the D (7 bases). V gave up 7 bases and J gave up 0 bases, with 16 bases separating them. The CDR3 covers 15 residues. Germline assignment: CDR1 SEHNR and CDR2 FQNEAQ (reference sequence). CDR3 in DNA: TGTGCCAGCACTCCGGGGGGCCCTAGCTCCTACGAGCAGTACTTC. Translating it yields CASTPGGPSSYEQYF.

V and J are TRBV7-3 and TRBJ1-5; D is possibly TRBD1 (5 bases). The CDR3 has 14 residues. Trimming took 5 bases from V and 5 from J, leaving 13 bases between them. In germline, CDR1 is SGHTA, CDR2 FQGTGA. The CDR3, as DNA: TGTGCCAGCAGCCGACGACAGCTATATCAGCCCCAGCATTTT. It encodes CASSRRQLYQPQHF. Supplemented by reference TRBV7-3 and TRBJ1-5, the full variable domain reads GAGVSQTPSNKVTEKGKYVELRCDPISGHTALYWYRQSLGQGPEFLIYFQGTGAADDSGLPNDRFFAVRPEGSVSTLKIQRTERGDSAVYLCASSRRQLYQPQHFGDGTRLSIL.

This clone is deemed large. The chain joins TRBV5-1 to TRBJ1-1; no clear D. There are 13 residues in the CDR3. Trimming cost V 1 base and J 2 bases, with 6 bases left between them. In germline, CDR1 is SGHRS, CDR2 YFSETQ. CDR3 amino acids: CASSLSSNTEAFF. The CDR3 DNA sequence: TGCGCCAGCAGCTTGAGCAGCAACACTGAAGCTTTCTTT. Drawing the rest from reference TRBV5-1 and TRBJ1-1, the complete variable domain is KAGVTQTPRYLIKTRGQQVTLSCSPISGHRSVSWYQQTPGQGLQFLFEYFSETQRNKGNFPGRFSGRQFSNSRSEMNVSTLELGDSALYLCASSLSSNTEAFFGQGTRLTVV.

The CDR3 here is CASSESEVLYNEQFF. The CDR3, as DNA: TGTGCCAGCAGTGAATCAGAGGTGCTCTACAATGAGCAGTTCTTC. The chain joins TRBV25-1 to TRBJ2-1; D is unresolved. The CDR3 has 15 residues. Germline lookup yields CDR1 MGHDK and CDR2 SYGVNS. Trimming shortened V by 1 base and J by 3 bases, and 10 bases separated the two germline ends.

V usage is TRBV10-3 and J usage is TRBJ1-1; D is possibly TRBD1 (5 bases). The germline gives CDR1 ENHRY, CDR2 SYGVKD. V dropped 0 bases and J dropped 7 bases, with 9 bases sitting between them. The CDR3 sequence is 13 residues long. The CDR3 reads CAISESGAGEAFF. CDR3 sequence (DNA): TGTGCCATCAGTGAGTCCGGGGCGGGTGAAGCTTTCTTT.

This clone came up once. This chain's CDR3 is CASSWSDRTGELFF. The CDR3, as DNA: TGCGCCAGCAGCTGGTCCGACAGAACCGGGGAGCTGTTTTTT. The chain has TRBV5-1 and TRBJ2-2, with D maybe TRBD1 (5 bases). The CDR3 is 14 residues long. Trimming took off 3 bases at V and 5 bases at J, with 11 bases between the two ends. Germline V gene lookup returns CDR1 SGHRS and CDR2 YFSETQ.

This clone showed up just once. V gene TRBV7-6 combines with J gene TRBJ2-1; 7 bases match TRBD2. Germline CDR1 reads SGHVS; CDR2 reads FNYEAQ. This CDR3 region has 17 residues. V was clipped by 5 bases and J by 2 bases; unmatched bases: 12. The chain's CDR3 is CASSPFWSGAAYNEQFF. The CDR3 DNA reads TGTGCCAGCAGCCCCTTTTGGAGCGGGGCGGCCTACAATGAGCAGTTCTTC. The whole variable domain, filled in from reference TRBV7-6 and TRBJ2-1, reads GAGVSQSPRYKVTKRGQDVALRCDPISGHVSLYWYRQALGQGPEFLTYFNYEAQQDKSGLPNDRFSAERPEGSISTLTIQRTEQRDSAMYRCASSPFWSGAAYNEQFFGPGTRLTVL.

V usage is TRBV11-3 and J usage is TRBJ1-3; D is perhaps TRBD1 (6 bases). V lost 5 bases to trimming and J lost 4 bases, with 15 bases between them. Germline-derived CDR1 and CDR2 are SGHNT and YENEEA. This CDR3 comprises 15 residues. For the CDR3, the DNA is TGTGCCAGCAGCCCCCCGGCAGGGGCCGGAAACACCATATATTTT. Translated: CASSPPAGAGNTIYF.

This sequence joins TRBV7-7 and TRBJ2-5, with 8 bases matching TRBD2. This CDR3 region has 15 residues. Looked up from germline, CDR1 is SSHAT and CDR2 is FNYEAQ (reference sequence). V was clipped by 5 bases and J by 5 bases; unmatched bases: 10. CDR3 nucleotides: TGTGCCAGCAGCGGGGCGGGAGGACTGCGGGAGACCCAGTACTTC. It is translated as CASSGAGGLRETQYF.

The chain combines TRBV11-3 with TRBJ2-3, with 8 positions matching TRBD2. Germline V gives CDR1 SGHNT, CDR2 YENEEA. The V gene end was trimmed by 2 bases and the J gene end by 6 bases; junction bases not matched to a gene: 10. There are 16 residues in the CDR3. The DNA of the CDR3 is TGTGCCAGCAGCTTAAGGGTCACGACTAGCGTCGATACGCAGTATTTT. It yields the protein CASSLRVTTSVDTQYF.

The chain is built from TRBV15 and TRBJ1-4; 10 bases agree with TRBD1. Germline values: CDR1 LNHNV, CDR2 YYDKDF (reference sequence). V lost 1 base to trimming and J lost 5 bases; unmatched junction nucleotides: 1. This CDR3 comprises 15 residues. The CDR3 spells CATSRGDRGNEKLFF. The CDR3 bases are TGTGCCACCAGCAGAGGGGACAGGGGAAATGAAAAACTGTTTTTT. The entire variable domain, with the rest obtained from reference TRBV15 and TRBJ1-4, is as follows: DAMVIQNPRYQVTQFGKPVTLSCSQTLNHNVMYWYQQKSSQAPKLLFHYYDKDFNNEADTPDNFQSRRPNTSFCFLDIRSPGLGDTAMYLCATSRGDRGNEKLFFGSGTQLSVL.

The chain has TRBV5-6 and TRBJ1-2; TRBD1 matches 10 bases. This CDR3 contains 16 residues. Germline V gene sequence: CDR1 SGHDT, CDR2 YYEEEE. The V gene end was trimmed by 2 bases and the J gene end by 4 bases; junction bases not matched to a gene: 8. DNA for the CDR3: TGTGCCAGCAGCTTAGCGGGACAGGGGAGCACCTATGGCTACACCTTC. Its protein is CASSLAGQGSTYGYTF. Supplemented by reference TRBV5-6 and TRBJ1-2, the full variable domain reads DAGVTQSPTHLIKTRGQQVTLRCSPKSGHDTVSWYQQALGQGPQFIFQYYEEEERQRGNFPDRFSGHQFPNYSSELNVNALLLGDSALYLCASSLAGQGSTYGYTFGSGTRLTVV.

J is TRBJ2-1 and V is TRBV19, with D possibly being TRBD2 (5 bases). Germline values: CDR1 LNHDA, CDR2 SQIVND (reference sequence). The CDR3 has 18 residues. The V end was cut by 5 bases, the J end by 0 bases, with 20 bases between. CDR3 protein: CASSSEASFSSSYNEQFF. CDR3 nucleotide sequence: TGTGCCAGTAGTTCTGAGGCTAGCTTTTCGAGCTCCTACAATGAGCAGTTCTTC.

This CDR3 is CASSLAGNEQFF. CDR3 coding DNA: TGTGCCAGCAGCTTAGCCGGGAATGAGCAGTTCTTC. The chain employs TRBV11-2 and TRBJ2-1; no definite D call. Germline loops: CDR1 SGHAT, CDR2 FQNNGV. V was cut by 1 base and J by 7 bases, with 5 bases left in between. There are 12 residues in the CDR3.

This clone was recorded a few times. This rearrangement joins TRBV28 to TRBJ1-2; D uncertain. Trimming took off 8 bases at V and 8 bases at J, with 3 bases between the two ends. The CDR3 contains 8 residues. The germline V gene has CDR1 MDHEN and CDR2 SYDVKM. CDR3 bases: TGTGCCAGCGGGGGCTACACCTTC. This encodes CASGGYTF.

The V and J genes are TRBV27 and TRBJ2-5, with 12 positions matching TRBD2. Germline CDR1 is MNHEY and CDR2 is SMNVEV (reference sequence). The CDR3 has 14 amino acids. V shed 2 bases, J shed 6 bases, and the junction held 1 base outside the gene matches. The CDR3 DNA is TGTGCCAGCAGTTTAACTAGCGGGAGGCAGACCCAGTACTTC. It codes for CASSLTSGRQTQYF.

The chain uses TRBV15 and TRBJ2-3; D not certain. V dropped 1 base and J dropped 1 base, with 3 bases sitting between them. The V gene's germline CDR1 is LNHNV and CDR2 YYDKDF (reference sequence). The CDR3 contains 13 residues. CDR3 DNA: TGTGCCACCAGCAGAGGAGGCACAGATACGCAGTATTTT. Its translation is CATSRGGTDTQYF.

This clone was detected a few times. The gene calls are TRBV7-9 and TRBJ2-6; no firm D call. This CDR3 spans 13 amino acids. Trimming cost V 4 bases and J 4 bases, with 5 bases left between them. Germline lookup yields CDR1 SEHNR and CDR2 FQNEAQ (reference sequence). The CDR3 region has the DNA TGTGCCAGCAGCTATGACGGGGCCAACGTCCTGACTTTC. This gives the protein CASSYDGANVLTF.

The rearrangement joins TRBV5-1 to TRBJ2-1; 7 nucleotides match TRBD2. This CDR3 has 14 residues. J gave up 5 bases and V 2 bases, and 4 bases lay outside the gene matches. Germline CDR1 and CDR2: SGHRS and YFSETQ. CDR3 sequence (DNA): TGCGCCAGCAGCTTCCGGGACTATGACAATGAGCAGTTCTTC. Its translation is CASSFRDYDNEQFF.